A single sample is the source of the 20 T cell receptor beta chains below, sequenced in a study of T cells in localized non-small cell lung cancer. The method was immunoSEQ multiplex PCR; TCRdb's version includes in-frame clones alone and lacks a portion of them. The repertoire holds roughly 35,000 clones, roughly 85% seen once, with less than 8.5% in the top ten. The sequenced sample was peripheral blood, obtained before any cancer treatment. Source of these receptors: a woman aged 40-70 years with stage I lung adenocarcinoma.

The gene calls are TRBV6-1 and TRBJ1-2; D might be TRBD1 (5 bases). The CDR3 runs 15 residues. Trimming pared 0 bases from V and 7 bases from J, leaving 15 bases between. Germline loops: CDR1 MNHNS, CDR2 SASEGT. In nucleotides, the CDR3 is TGTGCCAGCAGTGAAGCCGACAGTTTTTTTCGTGGCTACACCTTC. This codes for CASSEADSFFRGYTF.

The chain joins TRBV7-2 to TRBJ2-2; 7 bases line up with TRBD1. V trimming: 3 bases; J trimming: 2 bases; junction bases outside the gene matches: 9. The CDR3 is 17 amino acids. Per the germline V gene, CDR1 is SGHTA and CDR2 is FQGNSA. The CDR3 sequence is CASSFRTGRYNTGELFF. CDR3 nucleotide sequence: TGTGCCAGCAGCTTTCGGACAGGAAGGTATAACACCGGGGAGCTGTTTTTT.

The rearrangement joins TRBV7-2 to TRBJ2-2; D gene ambiguous. The V end lost 5 bases, the J end lost 2 bases, and 15 bases lay between the germline ends. The CDR3 loop spans 16 amino acids. Germline assignment: CDR1 SGHTA and CDR2 FQGNSA. CDR3 amino acids: CASSPRNLKNTGELFF. In DNA, the CDR3 is TGTGCCAGCAGCCCCCGGAACTTGAAAAACACCGGGGAGCTGTTTTTT.

This sequence joins TRBV19 and TRBJ1-6; D call uncertain. The V and J ends lost 8 bases and 0 bases respectively, with 14 bases between them. CDR1 and CDR2 from the germline V gene are LNHDA and SQIVND (reference sequence). The CDR3 extends over 16 amino acids. The CDR3 DNA reads TGTGCCAGTCCTCAGTGGAATAGCTCCTATAATTCACCCCTCCACTTT. Its protein is CASPQWNSSYNSPLHF.

This sequence joins TRBV6-4 and TRBJ1-2, with 12 bases lining up with TRBD1. The CDR3 is 15 amino acids. Germline V lookup: CDR1 MRHNA, CDR2 SNTAGT. The trim removed 6 bases at V and 8 bases at J, leaving 10 bases unmatched. The CDR3 DNA reads TGTGCCAGCAGGTCCGGGACAGGGGGCGCGGAGGGCTACACCTTC. Translation: CASRSGTGGAEGYTF.

This clone was seen a single time. This chain uses TRBV5-1 with TRBJ2-7; weak D call: TRBD1 (5 bases). Germline CDR1 reads SGHRS; CDR2 reads YFSETQ. The CDR3 covers 14 residues. Trimming cost V 0 bases and J 3 bases, with 10 bases left between them. The CDR3 loop is CASSLAGRVYEQYF. The CDR3 region has the DNA TGCGCCAGCAGCTTGGCTGGCAGGGTCTACGAGCAGTACTTC. The full variable domain, completed using reference TRBV5-1 and TRBJ2-7, is KAGVTQTPRYLIKTRGQQVTLSCSPISGHRSVSWYQQTPGQGLQFLFEYFSETQRNKGNFPGRFSGRQFSNSRSEMNVSTLELGDSALYLCASSLAGRVYEQYFGPGTRLTVT.

The V gene is TRBV29-1, the J gene TRBJ2-6; possibly TRBD2 for D (6 bases). The length of the CDR3 is 20 residues. V lost 0 bases, J lost 0 bases, and 21 bases lay in between. Per germline, CDR1 SQVTM and CDR2 ANQGSEA. The CDR3 region is CSVEDRRRGRFPSGANVLTF. The CDR3 DNA sequence: TGCAGCGTTGAAGATCGAAGGAGGGGAAGATTCCCCTCTGGGGCCAACGTCCTGACTTTC.

This clone occurred a few times. V gene TRBV25-1 combines with J gene TRBJ1-3; TRBD1 is a possible D gene (5 bases). V dropped 4 bases and J dropped 0 bases, with 16 bases sitting between them. There are 17 residues in the CDR3. The germline V gene has CDR1 MGHDK and CDR2 SYGVNS. The CDR3 is CASSGAPDTSSGNTIYF. The CDR3 DNA sequence: TGTGCCAGCAGTGGTGCCCCGGACACCTCCTCTGGAAACACCATATATTTT.

The rearrangement links TRBV4-2 to TRBJ1-4, with D maybe TRBD1 (6 bases). The length of the CDR3 is 16 residues. V was clipped by 2 bases and J by 0 bases, with 10 bases between them. Per the germline V gene, CDR1 is LGHNA and CDR2 is YNFKEQ. The CDR3 is CASSQNGGSTNEKLFF. CDR3 in DNA: TGTGCCAGCAGCCAAAATGGGGGCTCAACTAATGAAAAACTGTTTTTT.

The chain employs TRBV19 and TRBJ2-7; D is ambiguous. CDR1 and CDR2 (germline): LNHDA, SQIVND (reference sequence). V was cut by 3 bases and J by 6 bases, with 15 bases left in between. This CDR3 comprises 14 residues. The CDR3 DNA reads TGTGCCAGTAGTATTGAATGGCCGCCAGGCGAGCAGTACTTC. This sequence encodes CASSIEWPPGEQYF.

The genes are TRBV9 and TRBJ1-3, with D uncertain. Germline CDR1 reads SGDLS; CDR2 reads YYNGEE. V lost 3 bases to trimming and J lost 0 bases, with 7 bases between them. The length of the CDR3 is 14 residues. As DNA, the CDR3 is TGTGCCAGCAGCGGCCCCCTCTCTGGAAACACCATATATTTT. Its protein product is CASSGPLSGNTIYF.

V is TRBV27 and J is TRBJ1-1; 10 bases align to TRBD1. With V trimmed by 6 bases and J by 11 bases, 12 bases remained unmatched. The CDR3 covers 14 residues. Per the germline V gene, CDR1 is MNHEY and CDR2 is SMNVEV (reference sequence). In DNA, the CDR3 is TGTGCCAGCAGGAGACAGGGGGCAGCAAGGGAGGCTTTCTTT. Amino acids: CASRRQGAAREAFF.

This chain links TRBV6-1 with TRBJ1-2, with D uncertain. From germline, CDR1 is MNHNS and CDR2 SASEGT. The CDR3 is 13 residues long. V was clipped by 3 bases and J by 7 bases, with 12 bases between them. The CDR3 DNA sequence: TGTGCCAGCAGTGAGCTGTTGTCGGGTGGCTACACCTTC. This gives the protein CASSELLSGGYTF.

The chain is built from TRBV10-1 and TRBJ1-3, with a weak D call TRBD1 (6 bases). Germline CDR1 and CDR2: WNHNN and SYGVQD (reference sequence). The CDR3 extends over 18 amino acids. The V end was cut by 8 bases, the J end by 0 bases, with 23 bases between. The CDR3 sequence: CASGLNPGQTYSGNTIYF. DNA for the CDR3: TGCGCCAGCGGATTAAACCCCGGACAGACATACTCTGGAAACACCATATATTTT.

This chain joins TRBV19 and TRBJ2-7; D possibly corresponds to TRBD1 (5 bases). CDR3 length equals 13 residues. V lost 1 base and J 5 bases, leaving 9 bases between the germline ends. In germline, CDR1 is LNHDA, CDR2 SQIVND (reference sequence). Here the CDR3 DNA reads TGTGCCAGTAGTATAGTTATCAGGGACGAGCAGTACTTC. Protein product: CASSIVIRDEQYF.

The chain recombines TRBV6-1 with TRBJ2-1; D gene unclear. CDR3 length: 18 residues. The germline CDR1 and CDR2 sequences are MNHNS and SASEGT. The V and J ends lost 1 base and 3 bases respectively, with 19 bases between them. The chain's CDR3 is CASSEDRLAAFLYNEQFF. Written as DNA, the CDR3 is TGTGCCAGCAGTGAAGATCGGCTCGCAGCCTTCCTCTACAATGAGCAGTTCTTC.

The chain joins TRBV28 to TRBJ1-6; 9 nucleotides match TRBD1. Germline values: CDR1 MDHEN, CDR2 SYDVKM. The CDR3 runs 13 residues. The J segment lost 7 bases and the V segment lost 8 bases, leaving 3 bases of the junction unmatched. CDR3 residues: CASDDRGNSPLHF. The CDR3 bases are TGTGCCAGCGACGACAGGGGGAATTCACCCCTCCACTTT. Looking up the rest from reference TRBV28 and TRBJ1-6 gives the full variable domain: DVKVTQSSRYLVKRTGEKVFLECVQDMDHENMFWYRQDPGLGLRLIYFSYDVKMKEKGDIPEGYSVSREKKERFSLILESASTNQTSMYLCASDDRGNSPLHFGNGTRLTVT.

This chain joins TRBV5-1 and TRBJ2-5; D is uncertain. This CDR3 contains 12 residues. V gave up 4 bases and J gave up 2 bases, with 6 bases separating them. Germline V gives CDR1 SGHRS, CDR2 YFSETQ. The CDR3 loop reads CASSRSQETQYF. The CDR3 DNA reads TGCGCCAGCAGCCGATCTCAAGAGACCCAGTACTTC. Full variable domain (remainder filled in from reference TRBV5-1 and TRBJ2-5): KAGVTQTPRYLIKTRGQQVTLSCSPISGHRSVSWYQQTPGQGLQFLFEYFSETQRNKGNFPGRFSGRQFSNSRSEMNVSTLELGDSALYLCASSRSQETQYFGPGTRLLVL.

This rearrangement joins TRBV6-1 to TRBJ2-7; perhaps TRBD2 as D (5 bases). CDR3 size: 17 residues. Deletions cut 2 bases from V and 0 bases from J, with 17 bases between. Germline lookup yields CDR1 MNHNS and CDR2 SASEGT. CDR3 coding DNA: TGTGCCAGCAGTGAAAAAGTCTTCGGTCGGGGCTCCTACGAGCAGTACTTC. This translates into CASSEKVFGRGSYEQYF.

This chain joins TRBV5-1 and TRBJ1-3; a possible D gene is TRBD1 (6 bases). Trimming took off 5 bases at V and 4 bases at J, with 10 bases between the two ends. The CDR3 loop spans 13 amino acids. From germline, CDR1 is SGHRS and CDR2 YFSETQ. CDR3 nucleotides: TGCGCCAGCAGGCCCGGGACAGGAAACACCATATATTTT. Translation gives CASRPGTGNTIYF.